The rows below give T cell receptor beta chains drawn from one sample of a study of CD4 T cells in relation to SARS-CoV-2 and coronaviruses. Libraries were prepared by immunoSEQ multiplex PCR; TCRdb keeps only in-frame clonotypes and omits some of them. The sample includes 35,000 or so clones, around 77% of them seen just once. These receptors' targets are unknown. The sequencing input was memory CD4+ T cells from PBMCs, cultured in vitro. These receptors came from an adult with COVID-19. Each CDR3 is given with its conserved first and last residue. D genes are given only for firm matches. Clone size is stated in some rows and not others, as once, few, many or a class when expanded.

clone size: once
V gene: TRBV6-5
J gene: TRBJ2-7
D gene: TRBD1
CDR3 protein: CASSPGQGNEQYF
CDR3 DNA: TGTGCCAGCAGTCCAGGACAGGGGAACGAGCAGTACTTC

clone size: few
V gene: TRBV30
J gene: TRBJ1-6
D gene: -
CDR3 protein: CAWSVQGFVAPLHF
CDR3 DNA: TGTGCCTGGAGTGTACAAGGGTTCGTAGCACCCCTCCACTTT

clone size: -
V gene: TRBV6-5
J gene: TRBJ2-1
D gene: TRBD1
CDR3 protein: CASSRGQGSYNEQFF
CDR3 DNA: TGTGCCAGCAGTCGAGGACAGGGCTCCTACAATGAGCAGTTCTTC

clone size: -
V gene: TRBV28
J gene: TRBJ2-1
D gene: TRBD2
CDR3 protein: CASSSPSGYPLLGAGGGDEQFF
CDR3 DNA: TGTGCCAGCAGTTCGCCCTCGGGTTACCCCCTCTTAGGAGCGGGAGGGGGTGATGAGCAGTTCTTC

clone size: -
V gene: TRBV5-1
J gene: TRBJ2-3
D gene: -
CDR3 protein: CASSRDGGFTSTDTQYF
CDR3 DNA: TGCGCCAGCAGCAGGGATGGAGGTTTTACTAGCACAGATACGCAGTATTTT

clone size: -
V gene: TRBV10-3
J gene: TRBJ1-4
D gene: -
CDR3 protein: CAISQAGGVGEKLFF
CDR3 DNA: TGTGCCATTTCCCAGGCGGGGGGCGTTGGTGAAAAACTGTTTTTT

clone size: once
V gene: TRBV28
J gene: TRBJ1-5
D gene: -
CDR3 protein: CASSLGGIDSNQPQHF
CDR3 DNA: TGTGCCAGCAGTTTAGGAGGGATTGACAGCAATCAGCCCCAGCATTTT

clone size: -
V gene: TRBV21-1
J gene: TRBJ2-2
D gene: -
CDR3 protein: CASSKQPPPKRLAETTGELFF
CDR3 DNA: TGTGCCAGCAGCAAACAACCCCCCCCTAAAAGGCTAGCGGAGACCACCGGGGAGCTGTTTTTT

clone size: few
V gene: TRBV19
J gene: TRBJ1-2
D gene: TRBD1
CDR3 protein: CASSMKQGASPSGYTF
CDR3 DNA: TGTGCCAGTAGTATGAAACAGGGGGCAAGTCCGAGTGGCTACACCTTC

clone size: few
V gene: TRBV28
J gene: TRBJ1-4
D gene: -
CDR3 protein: CASSSRATNEKLFF
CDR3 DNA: TGTGCCAGCAGTTCCAGGGCAACTAATGAAAAACTGTTTTTT

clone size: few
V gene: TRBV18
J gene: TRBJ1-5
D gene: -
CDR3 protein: CASSPPKGHQPQHF
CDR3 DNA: TGTGCCAGCTCACCACCTAAGGGGCATCAGCCCCAGCATTTT

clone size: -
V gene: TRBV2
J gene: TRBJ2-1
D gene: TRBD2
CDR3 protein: CASKGGLAGGIEGIRYNEQFF
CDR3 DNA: TGTGCCAGCAAGGGGGGACTAGCGGGAGGGATTGAAGGGATCAGGTACAATGAGCAGTTCTTC

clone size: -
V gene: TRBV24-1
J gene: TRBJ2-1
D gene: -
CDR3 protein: CATQDWRGLNEQFF
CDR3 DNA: TGTGCCACCCAGGACTGGAGGGGTTTAAATGAGCAGTTCTTC

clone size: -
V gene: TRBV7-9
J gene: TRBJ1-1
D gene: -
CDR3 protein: CASSFNMNTEAFF
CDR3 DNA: TGTGCCAGCAGCTTTAATATGAACACTGAAGCTTTCTTT

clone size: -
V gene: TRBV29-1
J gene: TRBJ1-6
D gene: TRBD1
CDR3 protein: CSVATGGDNSPLHF
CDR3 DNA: TGCAGCGTAGCGACAGGGGGCGACAATTCACCCCTCCACTTT

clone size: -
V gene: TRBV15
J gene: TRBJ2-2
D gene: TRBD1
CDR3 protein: CATSRTGTGRLAGELFF
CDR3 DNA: TGTGCCACCAGCAGAACCGGGACAGGGAGGTTGGCCGGGGAGCTGTTTTTT

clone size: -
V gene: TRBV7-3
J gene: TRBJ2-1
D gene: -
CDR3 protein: CASSLYLIGQPYNEQFF
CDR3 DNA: TGTGCCAGCAGCTTATATCTCATTGGACAGCCCTACAATGAGCAGTTCTTC

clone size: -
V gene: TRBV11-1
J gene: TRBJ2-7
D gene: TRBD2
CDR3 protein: CASSPRLAGYNEQYF
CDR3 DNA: TGTGCCAGCAGCCCGAGACTAGCGGGATACAACGAGCAGTACTTC

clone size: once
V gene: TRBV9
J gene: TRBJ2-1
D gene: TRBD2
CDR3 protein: CASSVGLAGDNEQFF
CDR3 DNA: TGTGCCAGCAGCGTAGGACTAGCGGGCGACAATGAGCAGTTCTTC

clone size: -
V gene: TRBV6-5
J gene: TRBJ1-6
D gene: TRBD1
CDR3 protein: CASSGTAGLLAPLHF
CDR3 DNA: TGTGCCAGCAGCGGGACAGCGGGTCTGTTGGCACCCCTCCACTTT

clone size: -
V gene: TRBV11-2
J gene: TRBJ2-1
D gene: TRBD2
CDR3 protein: CASSFTRLAGANEQFF
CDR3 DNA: TGTGCCAGCAGCTTCACTCGACTAGCGGGAGCTAATGAGCAGTTCTTC

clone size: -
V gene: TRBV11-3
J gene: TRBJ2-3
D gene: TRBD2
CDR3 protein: CASSQGLDVDTQYF
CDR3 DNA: TGTGCCAGCAGCCAAGGACTAGATGTAGATACGCAGTATTTT

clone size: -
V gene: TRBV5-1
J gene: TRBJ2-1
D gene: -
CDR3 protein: CASSLRPLRDEQFF
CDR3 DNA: TGCGCCAGCAGCTTGCGTCCGCTCCGCGATGAGCAGTTCTTC

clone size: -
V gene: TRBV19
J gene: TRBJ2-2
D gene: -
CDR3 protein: CASSIGKTAGELFF
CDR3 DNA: TGTGCCAGTAGTATCGGGAAAACGGCCGGGGAGCTGTTTTTT

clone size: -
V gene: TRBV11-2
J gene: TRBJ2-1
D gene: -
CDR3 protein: CASSLDWAISSYNEQFF
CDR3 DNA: TGTGCCAGCAGCTTAGATTGGGCGATTAGCTCCTACAATGAGCAGTTCTTC

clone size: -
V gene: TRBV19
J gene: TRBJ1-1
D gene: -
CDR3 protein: CASGQILTEAFF
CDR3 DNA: TGTGCCAGTGGACAGATTCTTACTGAAGCTTTCTTT

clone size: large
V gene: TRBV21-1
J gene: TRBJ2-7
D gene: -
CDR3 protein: CASSPQRPPGRRYEQYF
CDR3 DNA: TGTGCCAGCAGCCCACAAAGACCACCAGGGAGGAGGTACGAGCAGTACTTC

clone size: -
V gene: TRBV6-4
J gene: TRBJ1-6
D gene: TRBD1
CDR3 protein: CASSDGTGGNSPLHF
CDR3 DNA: TGTGCCAGCAGTGACGGGACAGGGGGCAATTCACCCCTCCACTTT

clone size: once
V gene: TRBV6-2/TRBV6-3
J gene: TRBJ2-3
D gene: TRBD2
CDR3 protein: CASSRGLAGGTDTQYF
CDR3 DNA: TGTGCCAGCAGCCGGGGACTAGCGGGTGGCACAGATACGCAGTATTTT

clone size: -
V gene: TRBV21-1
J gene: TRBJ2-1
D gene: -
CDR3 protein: CASSKHNKTSGCNNEQFF
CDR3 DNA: TGTGCCAGCAGCAAACATAACAAGACTAGCGGGTGCAACAATGAGCAGTTCTTC

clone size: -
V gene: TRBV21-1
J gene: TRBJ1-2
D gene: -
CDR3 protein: CASSTGGTGVAGYTF
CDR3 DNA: TGTGCCAGCAGCACCGGCGGGACAGGGGTGGCTGGCTACACCTTC

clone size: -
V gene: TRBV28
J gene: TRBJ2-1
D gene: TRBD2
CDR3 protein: CASTPGTSGPREQFF
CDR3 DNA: TGTGCCAGCACTCCCGGGACTAGCGGTCCAAGGGAGCAGTTCTTC

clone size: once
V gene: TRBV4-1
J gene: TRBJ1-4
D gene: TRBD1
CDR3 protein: CASSQDRQGAEKLFF
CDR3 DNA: TGCGCCAGCAGCCAAGATCGACAGGGGGCTGAAAAACTGTTTTTT

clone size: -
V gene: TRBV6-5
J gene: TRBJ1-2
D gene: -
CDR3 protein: CASSYSGTNYGYTF
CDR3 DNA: TGTGCCAGCAGTTACTCCGGGACTAACTATGGCTACACCTTC

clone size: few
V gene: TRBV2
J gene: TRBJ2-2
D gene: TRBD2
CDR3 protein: CASSESVTSLRTGELFF
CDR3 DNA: TGTGCCAGCAGTGAAAGTGTGACTAGCTTGAGGACCGGGGAGCTGTTTTTT

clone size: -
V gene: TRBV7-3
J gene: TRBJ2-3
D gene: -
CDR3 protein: CASSLISGSTDTQYF
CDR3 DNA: TGTGCCAGCAGCTTAATTAGCGGCTCCACAGATACGCAGTATTTT

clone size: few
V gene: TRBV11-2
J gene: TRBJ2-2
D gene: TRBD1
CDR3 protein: CASSLVKIQGTGELFF
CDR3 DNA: TGTGCCAGCAGCTTAGTTAAGATACAGGGGACCGGGGAGCTGTTTTTT

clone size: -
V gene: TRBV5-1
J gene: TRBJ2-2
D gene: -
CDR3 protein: CASRPDGNTGELFF
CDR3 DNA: TGCGCCAGTAGACCGGACGGGAACACCGGGGAGCTGTTTTTT

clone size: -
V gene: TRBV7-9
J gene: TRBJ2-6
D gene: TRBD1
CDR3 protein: CASSAFKRGLLYGANVLTF
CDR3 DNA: TGTGCCAGCAGCGCGTTTAAAAGGGGGCTCCTCTATGGGGCCAACGTCCTGACTTTC

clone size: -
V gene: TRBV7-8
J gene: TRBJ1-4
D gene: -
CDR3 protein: CASTSRDLRSNEKLFF
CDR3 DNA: TGTGCCAGCACCTCCAGGGACCTGAGATCTAATGAAAAACTGTTTTTT

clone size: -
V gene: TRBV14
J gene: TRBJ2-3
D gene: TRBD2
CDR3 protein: CASSHSGRTDTQYF
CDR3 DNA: TGTGCCAGCAGCCATAGCGGGAGGACAGATACGCAGTATTTT

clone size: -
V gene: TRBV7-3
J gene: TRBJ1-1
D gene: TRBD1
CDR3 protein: CASSLRGDRGNTEAFF
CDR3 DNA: TGTGCCAGCAGCTTAAGGGGAGACAGGGGGAACACTGAAGCTTTCTTT

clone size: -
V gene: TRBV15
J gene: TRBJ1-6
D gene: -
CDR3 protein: CATSRDGKGGWFSPLHF
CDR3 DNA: TGTGCCACCAGCAGAGATGGGAAGGGAGGTTGGTTTTCACCCCTCCACTTT